Given below is one T cell receptor beta chain in context. Its antigen is unidentified. Germline values: CDR1 MRHNA, CDR2 SNTAGT. This CDR3 comprises 15 residues. The J segment lost 5 bases and the V segment lost 7 bases, leaving 8 bases of the junction unmatched. Around 30,000 T cell genomes, or about 200 ng DNA, went into the sorted-subset replicate PCRs. Some clones are missing from TCRdb's copy, which holds only in-frame ones; the method was immunoSEQ multiplex PCR. The sample carries 650,000 to 700,000 clones, about 90% recorded once. The data originate from a study of shared clonotypes between healthy human individuals. The study's findings and limits: About 5% of naive CD4 clonotypes were shared across four donors. A reduction in generation probabilities was seen for non-shared clonotypes relative to those shared by all four donors. An effect of sequencing depth on clonotype sharing among donors was expected.

V and J are TRBV6-4 and TRBJ2-7; 13 nucleotides align to TRBD2. This sequence was found in a man between 18 and 29 years old in good health. Some clones in this sample may be carry-over from other donors' samples. The specimen was memory CD8+ T cells from PBMCs. Subset reported: CD45RO+ cells pooled with CCR7-negative TemRA cells. CDR3 bases: TGTGCCAGCACCCCCCGGACTAGCGGGAGAGACGAGCAGTACTTC. This encodes CASTPRTSGRDEQYF.